A single TCR beta chain is shown here with its context. These data are taken from a study of blood T cell repertoires in COVID-19. The wider study: Italy, Spain and the United States were the sources of the convalescent and acute COVID-19 samples. Sample material is recorded as cDNA or gDNA derived from T cells, B-cell-depleted T cells, or PBMCs.

Only in-frame clones appear in the TCRdb table, and some are missing; sequencing was by immunoSEQ multiplex PCR. The sample lists around 100,000 clones, over 85% occurring once. Germline CDR1 reads MNHEY; CDR2 reads SVGEGT. The CDR3 spans 13 residues. The J segment lost 4 bases and the V segment lost 2 bases, leaving 1 base of the junction unmatched. Sequencing was performed on peripheral blood. This chain links TRBV6-2 or TRBV6-3 with TRBJ1-1; TRBD1 matches at 7 bases. The source is a woman in her forties or fifties with COVID-19, enrolled during active disease. Here the CDR3 reads CASSYDRATEAFF. The DNA for the CDR3 is TGTGCCAGCAGTTACGACAGGGCCACTGAAGCTTTCTTT.